This T cell receptor (beta chain) was recovered during a study of T cells in Graves' hyperthyroidism and ophthalmopathy. Study as a whole: Peripheral blood collection took place at initial diagnosis, before any treatment. Findings and caveats of the study: Before onset, by a median of about six months, the model predicted ophthalmopathy. Blood samples included most of the expanded thyroid clonotypes exceeding 0.001.

This clonotype was detected only a few times. Its antigen remains unidentified. The definition of stable Graves' hyperthyroidism was no ophthalmopathy progression within 18 months. CDR1 is DFQATT, CDR2 SNEGSKA, per germline (reference sequence). Trimming left V 3 bases short and J 5 bases short, with 13 bases between. CDR3 length equals 14 residues. What was amplified from RNA transcripts were TCR beta CDR3 regions. Carried out on the TCR CDR3, a first-round RT-PCR used the HTBI primer set. MiXCR, run by TCRdb on the multiplex PCR reads, gives a single entry per CDR3 protein. The table has around 480,000 distinct CDR3 sequences, over 13% seen once.

This clonotype was obtained from a young woman with Graves' hyperthyroidism. Material for sequencing was blood. The V and J genes are TRBV20-1 and TRBJ2-2, with D unresolved. CDR3 DNA: TGCAGTGCTAGTTCTGGGAAGGAAACCGGGGAGCTGTTTTTT. This sequence encodes CSASSGKETGELFF.